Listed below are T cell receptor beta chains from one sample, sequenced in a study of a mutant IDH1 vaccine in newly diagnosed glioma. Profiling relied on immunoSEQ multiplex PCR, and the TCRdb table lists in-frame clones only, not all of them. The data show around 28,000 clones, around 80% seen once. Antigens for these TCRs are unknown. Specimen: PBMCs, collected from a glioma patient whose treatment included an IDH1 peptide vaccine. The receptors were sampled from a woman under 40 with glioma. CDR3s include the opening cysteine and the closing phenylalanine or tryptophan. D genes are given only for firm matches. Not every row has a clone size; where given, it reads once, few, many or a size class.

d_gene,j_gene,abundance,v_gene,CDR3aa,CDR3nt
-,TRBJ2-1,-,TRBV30,CAWMRTPAYNEQFF,TGTGCCTGGATGCGGACGCCTGCCTACAATGAGCAGTTCTTC
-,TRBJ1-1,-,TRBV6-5,CASSLTDSNTEAFF,TGTGCCAGCAGTCTTACCGACAGTAACACTGAAGCTTTCTTT
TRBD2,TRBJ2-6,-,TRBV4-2,CASSHQRLATISSGANVLTF,TGTGCCAGCAGCCACCAACGACTAGCGACCATTTCCTCTGGGGCCAACGTCCTGACTTTC
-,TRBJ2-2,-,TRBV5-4,CASSIRDVGPGELFF,TGTGCCAGCAGCATCCGCGACGTGGGTCCCGGGGAGCTGTTTTTT
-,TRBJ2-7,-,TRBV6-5,CASRAVGEQYF,TGTGCCAGCAGGGCCGTGGGCGAGCAGTACTTC
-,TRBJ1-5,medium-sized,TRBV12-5,CASGLVWGDQPQHF,TGTGCTAGTGGTTTGGTTTGGGGGGATCAGCCCCAGCATTTT
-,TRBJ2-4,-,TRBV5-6,CASSLAKNIRYF,TGTGCCAGCAGCTTGGCCAAAAACATTCGGTACTTC
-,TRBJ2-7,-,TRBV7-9,CASSPPGSSYEQYF,TGTGCCAGCAGCCCACCAGGTAGCTCCTACGAGCAGTACTTC
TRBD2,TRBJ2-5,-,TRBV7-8,CASSLGGSGGRWGQETQYF,TGTGCCAGCAGCTTGGGTGGGAGCGGGGGGCGGTGGGGACAAGAGACCCAGTACTTC
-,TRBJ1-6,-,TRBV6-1,CASSEAEGRGGAPLHF,TGTGCCAGCAGTGAAGCCGAAGGCAGGGGAGGAGCACCCCTCCACTTT
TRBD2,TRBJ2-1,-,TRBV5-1,CASSLTSGGASEQFF,TGCGCCAGCAGCCTGACTAGCGGGGGGGCCTCTGAGCAGTTCTTC
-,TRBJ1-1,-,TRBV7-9,CASSSANTEAFF,TGTGCCAGCAGCTCGGCCAACACTGAAGCTTTCTTT
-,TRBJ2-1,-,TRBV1,CTSSQDRLASPNEQFF,TGCACCAGCAGCCAAGACCGGCTAGCTAGCCCCAATGAGCAGTTCTTC
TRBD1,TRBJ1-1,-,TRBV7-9,CASSSPGQGNTEAFF,TGTGCCAGCAGCTCCCCGGGACAGGGGAACACTGAAGCTTTCTTT
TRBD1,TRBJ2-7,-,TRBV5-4,CASSFGPGQGYEQYF,TGTGCCAGCAGCTTCGGACCGGGACAGGGGTACGAGCAGTACTTC
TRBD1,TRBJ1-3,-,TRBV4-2,CASSQDNSRTGGGNTIYF,TGTGCCAGCAGCCAAGATAATAGTAGGACAGGGGGCGGAAACACCATATATTTT
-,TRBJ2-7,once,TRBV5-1,CASSRDLSYEQYF,TGCGCCAGCAGCCGGGACCTATCCTACGAGCAGTACTTC
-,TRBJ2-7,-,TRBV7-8,CASSFSYEQYF,TGTGCCAGCAGCTTTTCCTACGAGCAGTACTTC
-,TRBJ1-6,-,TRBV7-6,CASSFVRGEGSPLHF,TGTGCCAGCAGCTTTGTGAGGGGGGAGGGTTCACCCCTCCACTTT
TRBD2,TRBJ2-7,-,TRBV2,CASTEGEGRYEQYF,TGTGCCAGCACCGAAGGGGAGGGGAGGTACGAGCAGTACTTC
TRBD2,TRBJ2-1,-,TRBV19,CASSIGASGGSGNEQFF,TGTGCCAGTAGTATAGGGGCCAGCGGGGGGTCTGGCAATGAGCAGTTCTTC
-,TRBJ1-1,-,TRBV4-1,CASSQGQWNTEAFF,TGCGCCAGCAGCCAAGGACAGTGGAACACTGAAGCTTTCTTT
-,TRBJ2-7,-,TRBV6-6,CASGSDLVGEYEQYF,TGTGCCAGCGGATCAGACCTTGTGGGGGAGTACGAGCAGTACTTC
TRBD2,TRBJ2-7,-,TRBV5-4,CASSLVGSGAGSYEQYF,TGTGCCAGCAGCTTGGTAGGTAGCGGGGCTGGTTCCTACGAGCAGTACTTC
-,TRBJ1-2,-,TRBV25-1,CASSEFKGSYGYTF,TGTGCCAGCAGTGAATTCAAGGGAAGCTATGGCTACACCTTC
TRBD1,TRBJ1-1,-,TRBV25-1,CASSDDRGRTEAFF,TGTGCCAGCAGTGATGACAGGGGGAGGACTGAAGCTTTCTTT
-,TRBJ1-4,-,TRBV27,CASTSLRGGNEKLFF,TGTGCCAGCACCAGTTTACGGGGAGGTAATGAAAAACTGTTTTTT
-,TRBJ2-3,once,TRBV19,CASSILEDFTDTQYF,TGTGCCAGTAGTATTTTGGAGGACTTCACAGATACGCAGTATTTT
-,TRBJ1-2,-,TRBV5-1,CASSGDGGYGYTF,TGCGCCAGCAGCGGGGACGGTGGCTATGGCTACACCTTC
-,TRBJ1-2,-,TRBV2,CASQDSDGYTF,TGTGCCAGCCAGGACTCAGATGGCTACACCTTC
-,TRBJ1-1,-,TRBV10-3,CAIGGLENTEAFF,TGTGCCATCGGGGGGCTCGAGAACACTGAAGCTTTCTTT
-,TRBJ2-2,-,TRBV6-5,CASSYSRPSTGELFF,TGTGCCAGCAGTTACTCGAGGCCTTCCACCGGGGAGCTGTTTTTT
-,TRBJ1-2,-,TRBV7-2,CASSLGRGGGYTF,TGTGCCAGCAGCTTAGGGAGGGGCGGGGGCTACACCTTC
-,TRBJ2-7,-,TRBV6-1,CASSENKAYEQYF,TGTGCCAGCAGTGAAAACAAAGCCTACGAGCAGTACTTC
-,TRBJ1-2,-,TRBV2,CASSGRTYGYTF,TGTGCCAGCTCGGGACGGACTTATGGCTACACCTTC
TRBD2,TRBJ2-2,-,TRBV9,CASSQGLAGTGELFF,TGTGCCAGCAGCCAGGGACTAGCGGGGACCGGGGAGCTGTTTTTT
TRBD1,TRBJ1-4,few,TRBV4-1,CASSQATGGGKLFF,TGCGCCAGCAGCCAAGCAACAGGGGGCGGAAAACTGTTTTTT
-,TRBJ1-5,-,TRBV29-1,CSARTGGNGNQPQHF,TGCAGCGCCCGAACCGGGGGGAACGGTAATCAGCCCCAGCATTTT